Listed below are T cell receptor beta chains from one sample, sequenced in a study of CD8+ T cells in alopecia areata. TCRdb's table, derived via immunoSEQ multiplex PCR, lists solely in-frame clones and lacks some. The sample contains around 200,000 clones, around 63% of which appear only once. The sample was CD4+ T cells sorted from blood, taken at week 0. All receptors come from a human donor with alopecia areata. CDR3s include the opening cysteine and the closing phenylalanine or tryptophan. A D gene is named only where the DNA matches it firmly. Rows give clone size only sometimes, using once, few, many, or a class for an expanded clone.

J,length,V,D,size,CDR3,DNA
TRBJ1-2,14,TRBV27,.,.,CASSSPGQSAGYTF,TGTGCCAGCAGTTCACCCGGACAGAGCGCGGGCTACACCTTC
TRBJ1-2,13,TRBV29-1,.,.,CSVGPARAYGYTF,TGCAGCGTTGGACCCGCCAGGGCGTATGGCTACACCTTC
TRBJ1-5,13,TRBV6-1,.,.,CASSEIQNQPQHF,TGTGCCAGCAGTGAAATACAGAATCAGCCCCAGCATTTT
TRBJ2-2,13,TRBV19,.,.,CASKGTNTGELFF,TGTGCCAGTAAAGGTACAAACACCGGGGAGCTGTTTTTT
TRBJ2-7,15,TRBV7-2,TRBD2,once,CASSFRTGTTYEQYF,TGTGCCAGCAGCTTCCGCACCGGGACTACCTACGAGCAGTACTTC
TRBJ2-3,14,TRBV30,TRBD2,.,CAWRLAGGPGTQYF,TGTGCCTGGAGACTAGCGGGGGGGCCGGGTACGCAGTATTTT
TRBJ2-6,15,TRBV5-6,.,once,CASSFRRAGANVLTF,TGTGCCAGCAGCTTCCGCAGGGCTGGGGCCAACGTCCTGACTTTC
TRBJ2-5,13,TRBV7-2,.,.,CASGFPSAETQYF,TGTGCCAGCGGTTTCCCATCCGCGGAGACCCAGTACTTC
TRBJ2-1,15,TRBV4-3,.,few,CASSQNWLSGNEQFF,TGCGCCAGCAGCCAAAACTGGCTAAGCGGCAATGAGCAGTTCTTC
TRBJ1-2,12,TRBV28,.,.,CASSLDRAGYTF,TGTGCCAGCAGCCTCGATCGAGCTGGCTACACCTTC
TRBJ2-7,11,TRBV5-6,.,.,CASSFDYEQYF,TGTGCCAGCAGCTTCGACTACGAGCAGTACTTC
TRBJ2-3,14,TRBV15,TRBD1,.,CATSTGGTTDTQYF,TGTGCCACCAGTACAGGGGGGACCACAGATACGCAGTATTTT
TRBJ2-7,13,TRBV9,.,.,CASSVGTFGEQYF,TGTGCCAGCAGCGTAGGGACGTTTGGCGAGCAGTACTTC
TRBJ2-2,14,TRBV19,.,.,CASRPGHNTGELFF,TGTGCCAGTAGGCCGGGACATAACACCGGGGAGCTGTTTTTT
TRBJ2-5,16,TRBV15,TRBD1,.,CATSRGGGQAVKTQYF,TGTGCCACCAGCAGAGGAGGGGGACAGGCGGTAAAGACCCAGTACTTC
TRBJ2-4,19,TRBV9,.,.,CASSVGEGRAALAKNIQYF,TGTGCCAGCAGCGTAGGAGAAGGCAGAGCGGCGCTAGCCAAAAACATTCAGTACTTC
TRBJ1-5,13,TRBV29-1,.,.,CSVELGGGQPQHF,TGCAGCGTTGAATTGGGAGGTGGACAGCCCCAGCATTTT
TRBJ2-5,13,TRBV29-1,.,.,CSHGVRVQETQYF,TGCAGCCATGGGGTCAGGGTGCAGGAGACCCAGTACTTC
TRBJ1-2,12,TRBV29-1,.,.,CSVFPGTDGYTF,TGCAGCGTATTCCCAGGAACGGATGGCTACACCTTC
TRBJ2-7,14,TRBV11-3,.,.,CASSLSVVRYEQYF,TGTGCCAGCAGCTTAAGTGTGGTACGCTACGAGCAGTACTTC
TRBJ1-5,17,TRBV15,.,few,CATSRGKEAGYNQPQHF,TGTGCCACCAGCAGAGGGAAGGAGGCGGGGTACAATCAGCCCCAGCATTTT
TRBJ1-1,12,TRBV6-5,.,once,CASKGGHTEAFF,TGTGCCTCGAAAGGGGGGCACACTGAAGCTTTCTTT
TRBJ1-6,12,TRBV7-2,.,once,CASTFGDSPLHF,TGTGCCAGCACCTTCGGAGATTCACCCCTCCACTTT
TRBJ2-1,17,TRBV10-3,.,many,CAISESNSPPTYNEQFF,TGTGCCATCAGTGAGTCGAACTCCCCCCCTACATACAATGAGCAGTTCTTC
TRBJ1-6,14,TRBV25-1,.,.,CASSEWSTNSPLHF,TGTGCCAGCAGTGAATGGAGCACTAATTCACCCCTCCACTTT
TRBJ1-2,12,TRBV5-6,TRBD1,.,CASSPTGVGYTF,TGTGCCAGCAGCCCAACAGGGGTAGGCTACACCTTC
TRBJ1-1,14,TRBV5-1,.,.,CASSPGTTNTEAFF,TGCGCCAGCAGTCCCGGGACAACGAACACTGAAGCTTTCTTT
TRBJ2-1,12,TRBV2,.,.,CASSPRFNEQFF,TGTGCCAGCAGCCCTCGTTTCAATGAGCAGTTCTTC
TRBJ1-4,12,TRBV30,.,.,CAARGRSEKLFF,TGTGCCGCCCGGGGAAGGAGTGAAAAACTGTTTTTT
TRBJ1-1,14,TRBV14,TRBD1,.,CASSTRTGNTEAFF,TGTGCCAGCAGCACCCGGACAGGCAACACTGAAGCTTTCTTT
TRBJ1-1,14,TRBV9,.,.,CASSVDTGVNEAFF,TGTGCCAGCAGCGTAGATACGGGGGTGAATGAAGCTTTCTTT
TRBJ2-3,15,TRBV27,.,.,CASSLSRVSTDTQYF,TGTGCCAGCAGTTTATCGCGGGTTAGCACAGATACGCAGTATTTT
TRBJ2-3,13,TRBV2,.,.,CASSLREGDTQYF,TGTGCCAGCAGCTTACGGGAAGGAGATACGCAGTATTTT
TRBJ1-1,16,TRBV5-4,.,once,CASKPGRIADNELAFF,TGTGCCAGCAAGCCGGGCAGAATTGCAGATAATGAATTGGCTTTCTTT
TRBJ1-2,14,TRBV30,.,few,CASPVEVNNYGYTF,TGTGCCTCCCCCGTCGAGGTGAATAACTATGGCTACACCTTC
TRBJ2-7,13,TRBV28,.,.,CASSGGRGIEQYF,TGTGCCAGCAGCGGGGGGCGGGGCATCGAGCAGTACTTC